These 3 T cell receptor beta chains were all obtained from the same sample, sequenced in a study of blood T cell repertoires in COVID-19. The protocol was immunoSEQ multiplex PCR, while the TCRdb copy is restricted to in-frame clones and leaves out a portion. The repertoire holds some 150,000 clones, more than 75% seen once, with approximately 1.2% in the top ten. Source material: PBMCs or T cells enriched from blood (not recorded which). The receptors shown here come from a woman aged 25 to 45 with acute COVID-19.

The chain couples TRBV11-3 to TRBJ2-7; tentative D call: TRBD1 (6 bases). From germline, CDR1 is SGHNT and CDR2 YENEEA. This CDR3 has 13 residues. The ends were cut back, 5 bases at V and 2 bases at J, with 10 bases in the middle. The CDR3 loop is CASSQQGTYEQYF. DNA for the CDR3: TGTGCCAGCAGCCAACAGGGAACCTACGAGCAGTACTTC.

The rearrangement links TRBV28 to TRBJ1-5; 7 positions agree with TRBD1. J was trimmed by 4 bases and V by 6 bases; bases with no gene match: 3. CDR1 is MDHEN, CDR2 SYDVKM, per germline. The length of the CDR3 is 13 residues. The CDR3 DNA is TGTGCCAGCAGAGGACAGGCTAATCAGCCCCAGCATTTT. The encoded protein is CASRGQANQPQHF.

The V gene is TRBV4-1, the J gene TRBJ1-5, with a possible D match to TRBD1 (5 bases). Trimming pared 1 base from V and 2 bases from J, leaving 15 bases between. CDR3 length: 17 amino acids. In germline, CDR1 is MGHRA, CDR2 YSYEKL. The CDR3 sequence: CASSQAEWGLGNQPQHF. CDR3 bases: TGCGCCAGCAGCCAAGCGGAGTGGGGCTTGGGCAATCAGCCCCAGCATTTT.